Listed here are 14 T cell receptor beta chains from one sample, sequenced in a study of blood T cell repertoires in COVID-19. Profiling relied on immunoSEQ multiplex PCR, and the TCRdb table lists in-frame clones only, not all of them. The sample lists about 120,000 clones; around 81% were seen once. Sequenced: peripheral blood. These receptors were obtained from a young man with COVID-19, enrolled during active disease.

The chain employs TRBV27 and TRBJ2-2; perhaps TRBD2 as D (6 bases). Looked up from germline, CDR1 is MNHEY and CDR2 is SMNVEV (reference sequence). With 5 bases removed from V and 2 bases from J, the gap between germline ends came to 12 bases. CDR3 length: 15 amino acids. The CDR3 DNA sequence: TGTGCCAGCAGTAACCGGGAGTCAAACACCGGGGAGCTGTTTTTT. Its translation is CASSNRESNTGELFF.

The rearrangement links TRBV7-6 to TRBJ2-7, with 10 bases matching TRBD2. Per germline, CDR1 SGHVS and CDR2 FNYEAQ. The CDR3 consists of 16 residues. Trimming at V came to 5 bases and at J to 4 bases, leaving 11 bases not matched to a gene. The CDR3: CASSPTLAGYPYEQYF. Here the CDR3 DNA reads TGTGCCAGCAGCCCTACACTAGCGGGGTACCCTTACGAGCAGTACTTC.

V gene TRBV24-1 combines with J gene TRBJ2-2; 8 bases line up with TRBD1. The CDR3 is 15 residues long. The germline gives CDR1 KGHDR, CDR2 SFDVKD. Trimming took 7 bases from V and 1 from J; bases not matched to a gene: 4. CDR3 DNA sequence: TGTGCCACCAGGAGGGGACAGGAGAACACCGGGGAGCTGTTTTTT. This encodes CATRRGQENTGELFF.

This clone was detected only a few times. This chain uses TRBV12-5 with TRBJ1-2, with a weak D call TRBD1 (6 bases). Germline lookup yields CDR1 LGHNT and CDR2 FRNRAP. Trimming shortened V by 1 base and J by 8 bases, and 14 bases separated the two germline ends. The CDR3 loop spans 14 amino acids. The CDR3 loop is CASGLAATGNGYTF. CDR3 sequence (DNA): TGTGCTAGTGGTTTGGCGGCTACAGGGAACGGCTACACCTTC.

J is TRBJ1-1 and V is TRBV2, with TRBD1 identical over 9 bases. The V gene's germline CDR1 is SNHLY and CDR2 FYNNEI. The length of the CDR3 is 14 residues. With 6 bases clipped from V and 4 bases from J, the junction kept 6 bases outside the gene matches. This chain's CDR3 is CASSDTGGGTEAFF. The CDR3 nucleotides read TGTGCCAGCAGCGACACAGGGGGCGGCACTGAAGCTTTCTTT.

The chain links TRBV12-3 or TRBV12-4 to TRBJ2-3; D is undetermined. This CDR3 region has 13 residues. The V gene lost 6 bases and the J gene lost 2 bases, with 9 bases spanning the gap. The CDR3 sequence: CASSSQNTDTQYF. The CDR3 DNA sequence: TGTGCCAGCAGCTCACAGAACACAGATACGCAGTATTTT.

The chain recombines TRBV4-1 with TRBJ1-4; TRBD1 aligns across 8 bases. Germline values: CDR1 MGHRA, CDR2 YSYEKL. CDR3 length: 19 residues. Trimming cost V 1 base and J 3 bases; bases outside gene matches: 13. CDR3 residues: CASSQVAGTGLVANEKLFF. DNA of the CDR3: TGCGCCAGCAGCCAAGTCGCCGGGACAGGCCTCGTGGCTAATGAAAAACTGTTTTTT.

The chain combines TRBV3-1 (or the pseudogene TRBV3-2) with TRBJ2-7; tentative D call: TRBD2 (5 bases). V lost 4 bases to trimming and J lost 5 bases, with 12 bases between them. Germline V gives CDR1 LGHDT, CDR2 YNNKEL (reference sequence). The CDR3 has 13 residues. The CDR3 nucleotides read TGTGCCAGCAGCCCTGCCGTCGGGAACGAGCAGTACTTC. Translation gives CASSPAVGNEQYF.

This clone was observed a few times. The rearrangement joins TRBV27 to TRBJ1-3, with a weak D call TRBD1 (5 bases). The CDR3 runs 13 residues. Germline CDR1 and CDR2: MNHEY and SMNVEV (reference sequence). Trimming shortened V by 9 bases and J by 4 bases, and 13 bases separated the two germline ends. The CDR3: CASAGFAGNTIYF. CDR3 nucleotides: TGTGCCAGTGCAGGGTTCGCCGGAAACACCATATATTTT.

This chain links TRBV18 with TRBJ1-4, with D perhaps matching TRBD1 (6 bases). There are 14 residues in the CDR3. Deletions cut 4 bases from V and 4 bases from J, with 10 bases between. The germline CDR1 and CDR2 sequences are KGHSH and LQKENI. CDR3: CASSLQGDNEKLFF. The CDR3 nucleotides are TGTGCCAGCTCACTACAGGGTGATAATGAAAAACTGTTTTTT. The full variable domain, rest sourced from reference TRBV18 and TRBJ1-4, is NAGVMQNPRHLVRRRGQEARLRCSPMKGHSHVYWYRQLPEEGLKFMVYLQKENIIDESGMPKERFSAEFPKEGPSILRIQQVVRGDSAAYFCASSLQGDNEKLFFGSGTQLSVL.

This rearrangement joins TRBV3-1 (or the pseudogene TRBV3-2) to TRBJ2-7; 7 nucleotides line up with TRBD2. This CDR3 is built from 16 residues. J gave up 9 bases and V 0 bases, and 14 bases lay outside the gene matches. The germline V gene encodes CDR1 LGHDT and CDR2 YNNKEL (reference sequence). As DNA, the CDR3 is TGTGCCAGCAGCCAAGATGCTAGCGGCCCCCCGGTTGGGCAGTACTTC. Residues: CASSQDASGPPVGQYF.

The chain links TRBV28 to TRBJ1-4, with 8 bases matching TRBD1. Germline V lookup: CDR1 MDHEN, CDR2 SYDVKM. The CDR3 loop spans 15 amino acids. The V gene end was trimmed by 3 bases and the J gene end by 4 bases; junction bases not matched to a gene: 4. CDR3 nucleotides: TGTGCCAGCAGTTTCCCCAGGGGGCATAATGAAAAACTGTTTTTT. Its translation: CASSFPRGHNEKLFF.

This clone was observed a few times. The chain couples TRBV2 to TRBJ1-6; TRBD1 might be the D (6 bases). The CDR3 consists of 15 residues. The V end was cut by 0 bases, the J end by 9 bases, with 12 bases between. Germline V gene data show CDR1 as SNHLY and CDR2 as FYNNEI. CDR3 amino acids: CASSEARQGRSPLHF. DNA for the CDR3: TGTGCCAGCAGTGAAGCGCGTCAGGGGCGTTCACCCCTCCACTTT.

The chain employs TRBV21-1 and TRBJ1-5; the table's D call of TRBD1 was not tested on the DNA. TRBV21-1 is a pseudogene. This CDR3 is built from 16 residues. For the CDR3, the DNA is TGTGCCAGCAGCATATGGGACAGTATAGGGAATCAGCCCCAGCATTTT. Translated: CASSIWDSIGNQPQHF.